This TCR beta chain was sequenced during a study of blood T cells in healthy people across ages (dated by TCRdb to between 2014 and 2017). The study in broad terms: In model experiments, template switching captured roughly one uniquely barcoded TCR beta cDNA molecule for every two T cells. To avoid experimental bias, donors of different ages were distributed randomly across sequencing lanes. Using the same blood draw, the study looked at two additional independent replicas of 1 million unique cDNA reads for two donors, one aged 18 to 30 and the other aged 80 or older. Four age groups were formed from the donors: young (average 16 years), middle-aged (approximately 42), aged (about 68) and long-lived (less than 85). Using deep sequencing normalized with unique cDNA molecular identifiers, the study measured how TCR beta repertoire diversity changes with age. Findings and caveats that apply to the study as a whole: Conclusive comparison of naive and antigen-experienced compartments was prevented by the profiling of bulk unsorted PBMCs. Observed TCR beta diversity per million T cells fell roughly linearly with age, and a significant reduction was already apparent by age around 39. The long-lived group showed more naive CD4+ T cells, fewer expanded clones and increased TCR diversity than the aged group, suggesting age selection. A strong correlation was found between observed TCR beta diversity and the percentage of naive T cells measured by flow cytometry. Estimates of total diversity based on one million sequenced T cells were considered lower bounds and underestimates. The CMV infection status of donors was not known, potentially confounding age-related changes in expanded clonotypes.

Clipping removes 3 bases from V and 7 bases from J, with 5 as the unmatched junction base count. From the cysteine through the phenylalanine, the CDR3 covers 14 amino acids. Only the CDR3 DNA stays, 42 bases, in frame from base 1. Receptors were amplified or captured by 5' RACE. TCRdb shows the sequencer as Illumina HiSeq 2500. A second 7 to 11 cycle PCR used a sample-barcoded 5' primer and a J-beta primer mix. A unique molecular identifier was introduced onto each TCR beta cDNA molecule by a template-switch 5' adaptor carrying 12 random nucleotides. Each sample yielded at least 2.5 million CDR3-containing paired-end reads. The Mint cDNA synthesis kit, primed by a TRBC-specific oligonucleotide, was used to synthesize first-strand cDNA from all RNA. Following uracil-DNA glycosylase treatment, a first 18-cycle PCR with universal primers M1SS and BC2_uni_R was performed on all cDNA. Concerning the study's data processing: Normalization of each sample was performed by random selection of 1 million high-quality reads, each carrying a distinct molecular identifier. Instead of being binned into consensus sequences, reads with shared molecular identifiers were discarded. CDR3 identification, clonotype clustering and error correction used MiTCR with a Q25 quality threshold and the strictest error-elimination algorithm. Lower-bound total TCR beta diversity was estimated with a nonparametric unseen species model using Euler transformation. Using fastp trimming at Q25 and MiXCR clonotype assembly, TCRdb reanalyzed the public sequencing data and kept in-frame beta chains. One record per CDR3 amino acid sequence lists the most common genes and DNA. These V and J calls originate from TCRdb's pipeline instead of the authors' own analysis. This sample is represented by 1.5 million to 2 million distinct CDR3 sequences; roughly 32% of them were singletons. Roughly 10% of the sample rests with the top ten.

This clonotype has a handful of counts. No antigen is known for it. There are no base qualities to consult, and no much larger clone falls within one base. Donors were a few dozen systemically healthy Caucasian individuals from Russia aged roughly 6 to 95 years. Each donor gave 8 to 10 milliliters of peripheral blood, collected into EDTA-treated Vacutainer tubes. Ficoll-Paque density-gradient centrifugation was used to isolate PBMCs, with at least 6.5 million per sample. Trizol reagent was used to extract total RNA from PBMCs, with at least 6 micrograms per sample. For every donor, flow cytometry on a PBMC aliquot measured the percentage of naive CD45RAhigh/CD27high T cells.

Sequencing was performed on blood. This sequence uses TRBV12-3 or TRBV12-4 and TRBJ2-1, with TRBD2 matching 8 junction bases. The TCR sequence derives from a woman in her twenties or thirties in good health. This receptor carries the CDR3 CASSFVLAGNEQFF. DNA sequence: TGTGCCAGCAGTTTCGTGTTAGCGGGGAATGAGCAGTTCTTC.